These 9 T cell receptor beta chains share one sample of origin, sequenced in a study of post-analysis software for immune sequencing data. Each TCR beta cDNA library carried unique molecular identifiers. TCRdb fed the PCR reads into MiXCR, producing one record per CDR3 protein. The sample records fewer than 850,000 distinct CDR3 sequences, less than 35% being singletons. Their specific antigens are unknown. Notes on the study in general: About five TRBV segments appeared more often in patients than in controls, and TRBV5-6, TRBV5-1 and TRBV20-1 were among these.

The specimen sequenced was blood. The receptors shown here come from a girl aged 10-17 years with multiple sclerosis.

The chain uses TRBV19 and TRBJ2-1; 8 bases align to TRBD2. V dropped 9 bases and J dropped 10; count of bases not matched to a gene: 11. CDR3 length: 13 amino acids. Germline V lookup: CDR1 LNHDA, CDR2 SQIVND (reference sequence). DNA of the CDR3: TGTGCCAGCAGCTGGCGGGGGGCCCCAGAGCAGTTCTTC. Translation gives CASSWRGAPEQFF.

A note on this clonotype: Germline and junction disagree at one end, which may indicate a read error. This chain joins TRBV28 and TRBJ1-5; D gene ambiguous. The V gene's germline CDR1 is MDHEN and CDR2 SYDVKM. The CDR3 is 14 amino acids. The CDR3, as DNA: TGTGTCAGCAGTGTGGGTGCCAGCAATCAGCCCCAGCATTTT. Residues: CVSSVGASNQPQHF.

In this sample, this clonotype turned up a few times. This chain connects TRBV7-9 to TRBJ2-1, with unresolved D. V was clipped by 5 bases and J by 8 bases, with 13 bases between them. The CDR3 spans 13 residues. The germline CDR1 and CDR2 sequences are SEHNR and FQNEAQ (reference sequence). The CDR3 DNA follows: TGTGCCAGCAGCGCCCGGGCCGGCGATGAGCAGTTCTTC. This gives the protein CASSARAGDEQFF.

The chain joins TRBV6-6 to TRBJ2-2; D is ambiguous. The V gene lost 8 bases and the J gene lost 7 bases, with 14 bases spanning the gap. The CDR3 sequence is 13 residues long. In germline, CDR1 is MNHNY, CDR2 SVGAGI (reference sequence). The DNA of the CDR3 is TGTGCCAGCGTGTTGGGCCAACTCGGGGAGCTGTTTTTT. This sequence encodes CASVLGQLGELFF.

This clonotype was found many times. This chain connects TRBV20-1 to TRBJ2-5; D may correspond to TRBD1 or TRBD2 (5 bases each). The CDR3 totals 14 residues. Germline V gene lookup returns CDR1 DFQATT and CDR2 SNEGSKA (reference sequence). Between the trimmed V and J ends, which lost 4 bases and 4 bases, there was a span of 16 bases. The CDR3 region is CSATRDGGTETQYF. The CDR3 nucleotides read TGCAGTGCTACCCGGGACGGAGGCACAGAGACCCAGTACTTC.

This chain links TRBV7-2 with TRBJ1-6; D is ambiguous. The V end was cut by 2 bases, the J end by 0 bases, with 14 bases between. This CDR3 region has 18 residues. Germline CDR1 is SGHTA and CDR2 is FQGNSA. The CDR3 DNA sequence: TGTGCCAGCAGCTTACACGGAAGACGTCCCTCCTATAATTCACCCCTCCACTTT. This encodes CASSLHGRRPSYNSPLHF.

This clonotype occurred a few times. V usage is TRBV7-2 and J usage is TRBJ1-6; the match to TRBD1 covers 8 bases. The germline CDR1 and CDR2 sequences are SGHTA and FQGNSA. The CDR3 has 16 residues. V dropped 6 bases and J dropped 7; count of bases not matched to a gene: 11. The CDR3 bases are TGTGCCAGCAGGCCGAAAGTGGACAGGGCCAATTCACCCCTCCACTTT. Its translation: CASRPKVDRANSPLHF.

A note on this clonotype: One end of the junction is discordant with germline, which a read error may explain. V is TRBV6-4 and J is TRBJ2-1, with D maybe TRBD2 (5 bases). The CDR3 has 15 residues. CDR1 MRHNA and CDR2 SNTAGT come from the germline V gene. CDR3 DNA: TGTGCCAGCAGTGAGAGCGGAGAGCCCTACAATGGGCAGTTCTTC. This codes for CASSESGEPYNGQFF.

This chain links TRBV2 with TRBJ2-3; no definite D call. The V gene lost 7 bases and the J gene lost 0 bases, with 8 bases spanning the gap. This CDR3 has 13 residues. Germline V gives CDR1 SNHLY, CDR2 FYNNEI. CDR3 region: CASTVDSTDTQYF. The CDR3 nucleotides read TGTGCCAGCACCGTCGACAGCACAGATACGCAGTATTTT.